This is a list of T cell receptor beta chains from one sample in a study of blood T cell repertoires in COVID-19. Assay: immunoSEQ multiplex PCR; the TCRdb copy retains only in-frame clones and omits some. The data show under 300,000 clones, with over 80% seen just once and less than 6.5% held by the top ten. Sequenced material: peripheral blood. The receptors originated from a human donor in a cohort sampled during active COVID-19. CDR3s include the opening cysteine and the closing phenylalanine or tryptophan.

j_gene,v_gene,CDR3aa
TRBJ1-2,TRBV5-4,CASSLRGVYGYTF
TRBJ2-5,TRBV10-1,CASSESPSQETQYF
TRBJ1-6,TRBV25-1,CASSARGGVGNSPLHF
TRBJ2-3,TRBV28,CASNRLQGATDTQYF
TRBJ2-7,TRBV24-1,CASKQGATEQYF
TRBJ2-1,TRBV6-2/TRBV6-3,CASSKPPPGGAPNEQFF
TRBJ1-5,TRBV7-3,CASSAGDGQPQHF
TRBJ2-3,TRBV19,CASSKAGGQRDTDTQYF
TRBJ2-7,TRBV18,CASSPGQGPYEQYF
TRBJ2-7,TRBV28,CASSRYSYEQYF
TRBJ1-1,TRBV28,CASMAGNTEAFF
TRBJ2-7,TRBV6-1,CASSWTARYEQYF
TRBJ2-3,TRBV24-1,CATSRSADLADTQYF
TRBJ2-3,TRBV23-1,CASSQSPSYF
TRBJ2-3,TRBV5-8,CASSFPRDRVTDTQYF
TRBJ1-1,TRBV6-4,CASSISSGNTEAFF
TRBJ2-5,TRBV11-2,CASSFGQGETQYF
TRBJ2-1,TRBV5-4,CASSRGTSGRAGSYNEQFF
TRBJ1-2,TRBV28,CASSFAGQGDLHGYTF
TRBJ1-4,TRBV28,CASSWGGTSEKLFF
TRBJ1-2,TRBV19,CASSIGHGQGNYGYTF
TRBJ1-1,TRBV19,CASSIGRENTEAFF
TRBJ2-3,TRBV5-1,CASSLWPLPDTQYF
TRBJ1-5,TRBV14,CASSQGCNSRRDRRPNQPQHF
TRBJ2-7,TRBV14,CASSQDYTGLLEQYF
TRBJ2-1,TRBV14,CASSHNLRTSRNEQFF
TRBJ1-1,TRBV6-1,CASSEEAGGYYTEAFF
TRBJ2-7,TRBV19,CASSIPGDYEQYF
TRBJ1-2,TRBV3-1/TRBV3-2,CASSRRGTDGYTF
TRBJ2-1,TRBV5-1,CASSPSAAGVGWNEQFF
TRBJ1-1,TRBV28,CASSEANTEAFF
TRBJ2-3,TRBV7-2,CASSLLGSGTDTQYF
TRBJ2-3,TRBV5-4,CASPGGESVSTDTQYF
TRBJ1-3,TRBV12-3/TRBV12-4,CASSVTGRNTIYF
TRBJ1-2,TRBV30,CAWSKATGNYGYTF
TRBJ1-4,TRBV28,CASSSTELPEKLFF
TRBJ2-1,TRBV5-4,CASSLGRAGTSGRGNEQFF
TRBJ1-1,TRBV29-1,CSAGTGNTEAFF
TRBJ2-3,TRBV7-7,CASSLGTLSTDTQYF
TRBJ2-1,TRBV5-6,CASSFSEFSYNEQFF
TRBJ2-7,TRBV29-1,CSASRGLGEQYF
TRBJ1-6,TRBV24-1,CATSHRSYNSPLHF
TRBJ2-5,TRBV3-1/TRBV3-2,CASSQDRQAPEETQYF
TRBJ2-6,TRBV19,CASSMRAGGNGANVLTF
TRBJ2-6,TRBV7-8,CASSLAGSSGANVLTF
TRBJ2-7,TRBV6-5,CASSYSVPSGGYEQYF
TRBJ1-1,TRBV6-5,CASIQANTEAFF
TRBJ2-5,TRBV28,CASTLTGGGETQYF
TRBJ2-1,TRBV2,CASPGQSSYNEQFF
TRBJ2-3,TRBV27,CASSSPRSLGTDTQYF
TRBJ2-7,TRBV7-9,CASSFQGAYEQYF
TRBJ2-1,TRBV7-9,CASSRGGPWNEQFF
TRBJ1-6,TRBV30,CAWSGQRHLPLHF
TRBJ2-1,TRBV7-9,CASSPPGGENEQFF
TRBJ1-2,TRBV11-2,CASLIERRYQRAPNYGYTF
TRBJ2-5,TRBV9,CASSVGPSGGAGETQYF
TRBJ1-1,TRBV7-8,CASSISRFTEAFF
TRBJ2-1,TRBV27,CASRPPSSAILQSSYNEQFF
TRBJ2-3,TRBV12-3/TRBV12-4,CASSLQGGDTQYF
TRBJ2-7,TRBV11-2,CASSLVRERGYEQYF